The T cell receptor (beta chain) described here comes from a study of shared clonotypes between healthy human individuals. Study background: Samples came from a couple of female and a few male donors aged 18 to 49. Per-donor plates numbered three CD4 naive, three CD4 memory, two CD8 naive and one CD8 memory. Findings and caveats of the study: Generation probabilities of non-shared clonotypes were lower (relative to those shared by all four donors).

Terminally differentiated effector memory CD45RA+ cells were excluded by CCR7 positive selection of CD45RO-negative cells. This clone was seen only once. Its antigen is as yet unknown. V was cut by 4 bases and J by 8 bases, with 14 bases left in between. This CDR3 contains 12 residues. Per the germline V gene, CDR1 is SQVTM and CDR2 is ANQGSEA. Per sorted-subset replicate PCR, input was around 200 ng DNA, representing about 30,000 T cell genomes. Some clones are missing from TCRdb's copy, which holds only in-frame ones; the method was immunoSEQ multiplex PCR. Among 2 million to 2.5 million clones listed, about 93% were seen once.

The sequenced sample consisted of naive CD8+ T cells from PBMCs. This receptor was taken from a man between 18 and 29 years old in good health. Some clones in this sample may be carry-over from other donors' samples. The V gene is TRBV29-1, the J gene TRBJ1-2; D possibly corresponds to TRBD1 (6 bases). The CDR3 nucleotides are TGCAGCGTTGGTGGGGGCGCGCGGGGCTACACCTTC. It specifies CSVGGGARGYTF.